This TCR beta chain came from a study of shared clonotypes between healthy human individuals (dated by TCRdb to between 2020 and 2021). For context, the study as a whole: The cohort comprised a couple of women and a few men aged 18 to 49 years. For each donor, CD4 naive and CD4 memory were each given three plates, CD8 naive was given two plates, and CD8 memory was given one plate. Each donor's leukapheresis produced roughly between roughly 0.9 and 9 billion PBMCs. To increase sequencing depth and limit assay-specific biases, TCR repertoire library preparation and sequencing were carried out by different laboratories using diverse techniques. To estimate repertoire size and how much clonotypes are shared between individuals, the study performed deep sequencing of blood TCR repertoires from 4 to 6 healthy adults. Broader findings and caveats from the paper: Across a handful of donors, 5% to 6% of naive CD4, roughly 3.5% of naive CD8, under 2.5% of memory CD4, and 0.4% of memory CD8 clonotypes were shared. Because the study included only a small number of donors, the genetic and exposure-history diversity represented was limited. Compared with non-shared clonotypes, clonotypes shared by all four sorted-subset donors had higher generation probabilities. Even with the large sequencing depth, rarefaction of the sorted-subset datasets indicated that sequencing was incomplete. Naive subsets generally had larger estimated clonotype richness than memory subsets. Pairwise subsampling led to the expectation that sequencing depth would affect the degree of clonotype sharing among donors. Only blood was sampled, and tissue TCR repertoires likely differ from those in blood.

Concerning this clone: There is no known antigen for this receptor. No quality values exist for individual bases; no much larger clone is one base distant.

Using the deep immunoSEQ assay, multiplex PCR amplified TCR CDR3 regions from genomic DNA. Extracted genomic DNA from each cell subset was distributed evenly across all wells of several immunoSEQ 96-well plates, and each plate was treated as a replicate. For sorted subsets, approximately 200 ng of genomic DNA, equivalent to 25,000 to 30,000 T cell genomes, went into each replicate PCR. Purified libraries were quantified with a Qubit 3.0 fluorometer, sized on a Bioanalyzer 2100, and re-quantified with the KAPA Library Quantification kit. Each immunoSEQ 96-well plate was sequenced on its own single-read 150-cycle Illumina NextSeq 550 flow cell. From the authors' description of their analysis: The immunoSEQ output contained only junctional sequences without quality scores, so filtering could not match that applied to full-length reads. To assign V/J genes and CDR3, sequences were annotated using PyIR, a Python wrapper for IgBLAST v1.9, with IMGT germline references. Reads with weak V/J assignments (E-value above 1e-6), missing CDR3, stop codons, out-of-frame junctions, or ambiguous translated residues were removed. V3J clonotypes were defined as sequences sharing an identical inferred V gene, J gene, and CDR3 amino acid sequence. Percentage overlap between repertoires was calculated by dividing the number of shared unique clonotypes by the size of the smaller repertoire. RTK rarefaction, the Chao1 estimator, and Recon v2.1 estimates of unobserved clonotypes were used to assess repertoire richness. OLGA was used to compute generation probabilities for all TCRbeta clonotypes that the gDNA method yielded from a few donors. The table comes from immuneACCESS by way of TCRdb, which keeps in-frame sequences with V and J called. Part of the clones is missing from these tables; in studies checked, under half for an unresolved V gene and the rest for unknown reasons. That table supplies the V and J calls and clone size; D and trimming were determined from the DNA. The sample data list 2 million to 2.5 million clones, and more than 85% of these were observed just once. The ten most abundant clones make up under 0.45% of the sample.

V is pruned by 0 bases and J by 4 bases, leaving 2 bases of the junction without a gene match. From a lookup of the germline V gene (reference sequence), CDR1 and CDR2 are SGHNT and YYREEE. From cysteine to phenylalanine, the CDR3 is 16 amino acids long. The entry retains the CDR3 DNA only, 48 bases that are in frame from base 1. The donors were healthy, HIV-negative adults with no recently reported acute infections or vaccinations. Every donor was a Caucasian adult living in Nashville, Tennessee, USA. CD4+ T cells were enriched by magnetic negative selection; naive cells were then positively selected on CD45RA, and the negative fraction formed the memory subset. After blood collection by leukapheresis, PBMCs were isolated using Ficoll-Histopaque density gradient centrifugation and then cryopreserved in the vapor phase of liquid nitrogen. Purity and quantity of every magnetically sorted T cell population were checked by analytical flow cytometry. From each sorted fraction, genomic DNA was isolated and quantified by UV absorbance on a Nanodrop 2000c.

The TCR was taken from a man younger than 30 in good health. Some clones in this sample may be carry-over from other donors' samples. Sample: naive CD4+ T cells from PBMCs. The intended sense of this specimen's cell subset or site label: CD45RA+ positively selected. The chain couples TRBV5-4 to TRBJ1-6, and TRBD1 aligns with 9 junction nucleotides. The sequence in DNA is TGTGCCAGCAGCTTGGGGGACAGGGCATATAATTCACCCCTCCACTTT. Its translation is CASSLGDRAYNSPLHF.